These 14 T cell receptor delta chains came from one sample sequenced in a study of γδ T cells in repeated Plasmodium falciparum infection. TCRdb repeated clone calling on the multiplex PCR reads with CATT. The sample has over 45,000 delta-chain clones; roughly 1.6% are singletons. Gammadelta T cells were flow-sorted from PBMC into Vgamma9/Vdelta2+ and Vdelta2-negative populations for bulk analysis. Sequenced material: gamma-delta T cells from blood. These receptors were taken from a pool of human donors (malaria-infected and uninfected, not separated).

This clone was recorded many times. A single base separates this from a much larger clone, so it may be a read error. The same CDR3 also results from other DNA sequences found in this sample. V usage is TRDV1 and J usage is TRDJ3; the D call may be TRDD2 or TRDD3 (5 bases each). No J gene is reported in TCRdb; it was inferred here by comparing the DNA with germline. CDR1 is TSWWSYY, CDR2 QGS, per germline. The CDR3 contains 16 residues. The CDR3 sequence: CALNLRHTWDTRQMFF. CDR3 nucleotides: TGTGCTCTAAACCTACGGCACACCTGGGACACCAGACAGATGTTTTTC.

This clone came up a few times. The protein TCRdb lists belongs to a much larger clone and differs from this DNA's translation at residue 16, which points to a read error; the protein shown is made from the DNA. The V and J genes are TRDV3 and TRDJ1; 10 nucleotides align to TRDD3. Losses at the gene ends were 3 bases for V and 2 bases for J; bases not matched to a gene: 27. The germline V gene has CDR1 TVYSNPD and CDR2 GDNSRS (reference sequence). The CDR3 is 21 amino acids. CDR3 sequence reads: CALMTVPPLGDWGDNTDKLIF. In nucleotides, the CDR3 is TGTGCCTTGATGACCGTCCCCCCACTGGGGGATTGGGGGGATAATACCGATAAACTCATCTTT.

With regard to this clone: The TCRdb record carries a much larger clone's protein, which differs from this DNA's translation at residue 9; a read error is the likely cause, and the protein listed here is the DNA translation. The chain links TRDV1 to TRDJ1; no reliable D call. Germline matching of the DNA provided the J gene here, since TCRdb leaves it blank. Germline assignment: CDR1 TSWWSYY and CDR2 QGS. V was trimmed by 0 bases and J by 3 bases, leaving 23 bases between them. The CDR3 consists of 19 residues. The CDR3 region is CALGELVGVGRKQADKLIF. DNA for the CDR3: TGTGCTCTTGGGGAACTAGTTGGTGTTGGGCGGAAACAAGCCGATAAACTCATCTTT.

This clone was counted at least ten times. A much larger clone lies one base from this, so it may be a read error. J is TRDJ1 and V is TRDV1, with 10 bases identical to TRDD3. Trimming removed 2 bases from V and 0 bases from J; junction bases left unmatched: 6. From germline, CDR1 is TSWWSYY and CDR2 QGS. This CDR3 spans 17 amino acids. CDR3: CALGEYLGDIYTDKLIF. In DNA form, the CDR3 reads TGTGCTCTTGGGGAATATCTGGGGGATATATACACCGATAAACTCATCTTT.

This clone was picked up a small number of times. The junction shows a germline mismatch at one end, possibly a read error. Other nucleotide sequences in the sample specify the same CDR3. The CDR3 nucleotides are TGTGCCCTTGGGGAACTTATCCCCCAAAAGGAGGGCAAACTCATCTTT. The encoded protein is CALGELIPQKEGKLIF. V usage is TRDV1 and J usage is TRDJ1; a weak D match, TRDD3 (5 bases). Germline V gene data show CDR1 as TSWWSYY and CDR2 as QGS. The CDR3 extends over 16 amino acids.

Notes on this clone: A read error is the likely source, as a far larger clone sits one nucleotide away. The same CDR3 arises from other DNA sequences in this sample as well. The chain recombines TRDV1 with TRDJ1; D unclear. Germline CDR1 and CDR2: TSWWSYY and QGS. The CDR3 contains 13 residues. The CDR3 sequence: CALGALTTDKLIF. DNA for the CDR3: TGTGCTCTCGGGGCCCTAACCACCGATAAACTCATCTTT.

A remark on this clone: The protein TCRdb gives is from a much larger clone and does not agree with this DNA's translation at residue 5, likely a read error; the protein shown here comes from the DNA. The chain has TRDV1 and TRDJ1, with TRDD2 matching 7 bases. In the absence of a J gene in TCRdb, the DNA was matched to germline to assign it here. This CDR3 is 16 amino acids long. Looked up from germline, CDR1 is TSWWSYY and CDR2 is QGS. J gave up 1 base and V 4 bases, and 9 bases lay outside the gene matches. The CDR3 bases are TGTGCTCTTGGGGGAACATCTTCCTATAGCACCGATAAACTCATCTTT. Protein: CALGGTSSYSTDKLIF.

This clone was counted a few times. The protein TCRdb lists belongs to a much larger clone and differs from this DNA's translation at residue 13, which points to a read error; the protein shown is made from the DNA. CDR3 coding DNA: TGTGCTCTTCTGACCGCAACAAGGAGTTCGGCCGATGAACTCATCTTT. Translated: CALLTATRSSADELIF. This rearrangement joins TRDV1 to TRDJ1; D is unresolved. The J gene, absent from TCRdb, was called here by matching the DNA to germline. The length of the CDR3 is 16 residues. Germline V gene sequence: CDR1 TSWWSYY, CDR2 QGS.

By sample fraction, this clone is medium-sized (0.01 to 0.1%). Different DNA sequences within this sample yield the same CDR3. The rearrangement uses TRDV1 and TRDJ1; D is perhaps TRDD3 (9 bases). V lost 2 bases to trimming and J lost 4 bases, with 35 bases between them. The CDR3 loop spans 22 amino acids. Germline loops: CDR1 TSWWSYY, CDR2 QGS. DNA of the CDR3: TGTGCTCTTGGGGAATTTACGCGTCTTCCTACTTATTGGGGGATAACAGGCGATAAACTCATCTTT. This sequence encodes CALGEFTRLPTYWGITGDKLIF.

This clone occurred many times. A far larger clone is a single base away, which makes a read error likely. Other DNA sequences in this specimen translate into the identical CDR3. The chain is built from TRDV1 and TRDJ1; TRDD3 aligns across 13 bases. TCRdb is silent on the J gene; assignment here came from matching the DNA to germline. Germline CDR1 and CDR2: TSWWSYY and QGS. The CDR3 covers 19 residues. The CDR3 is CALLTPPNWGIRGTDKLIF. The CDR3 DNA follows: TGTGCCCTTCTCACCCCTCCAAACTGGGGGATACGGGGCACCGATAAACTCATCTTT.

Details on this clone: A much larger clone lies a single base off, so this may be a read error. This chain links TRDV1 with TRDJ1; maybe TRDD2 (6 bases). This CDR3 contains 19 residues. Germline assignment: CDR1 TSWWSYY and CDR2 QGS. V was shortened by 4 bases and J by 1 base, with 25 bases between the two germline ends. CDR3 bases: TGTGCTCTTGGGGCTATTCCTAGGAGTGGCGGGGCTCTCACCGATAAACTCATCTTT. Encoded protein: CALGAIPRSGGALTDKLIF.

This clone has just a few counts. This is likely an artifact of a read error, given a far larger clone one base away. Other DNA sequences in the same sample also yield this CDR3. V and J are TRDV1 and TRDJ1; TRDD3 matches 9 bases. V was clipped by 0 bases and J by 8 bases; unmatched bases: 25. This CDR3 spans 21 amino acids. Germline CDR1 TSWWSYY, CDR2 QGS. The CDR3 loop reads CALGELPLNGLPTTGGRKLIF. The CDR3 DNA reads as TGTGCTCTTGGGGAACTCCCCCTCAATGGCCTCCCTACTACTGGGGGACGAAAACTCATCTTT.

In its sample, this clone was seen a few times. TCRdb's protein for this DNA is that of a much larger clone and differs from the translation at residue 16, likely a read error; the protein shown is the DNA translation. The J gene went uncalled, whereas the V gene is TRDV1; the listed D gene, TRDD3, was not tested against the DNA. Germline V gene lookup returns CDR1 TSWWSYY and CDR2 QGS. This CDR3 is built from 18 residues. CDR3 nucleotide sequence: TGTGCTCTTGGGGAACTATTTGGTCCTACGGGCTTTGGTATTAAGCCCATCTTT. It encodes CALGELFGPTGFGIKPIF.

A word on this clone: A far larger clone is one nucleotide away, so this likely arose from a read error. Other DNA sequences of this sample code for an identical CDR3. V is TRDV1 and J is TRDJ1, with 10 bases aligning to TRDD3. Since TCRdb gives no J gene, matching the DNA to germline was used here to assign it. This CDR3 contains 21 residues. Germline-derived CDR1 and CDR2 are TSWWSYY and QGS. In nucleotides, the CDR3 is TGTGCCCTTGGGGGCGCCTCTCCTTCCCTACTGGGGGATTTTTCCGAGGATAAACTCATCTTT. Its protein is CALGGASPSLLGDFSEDKLIF.